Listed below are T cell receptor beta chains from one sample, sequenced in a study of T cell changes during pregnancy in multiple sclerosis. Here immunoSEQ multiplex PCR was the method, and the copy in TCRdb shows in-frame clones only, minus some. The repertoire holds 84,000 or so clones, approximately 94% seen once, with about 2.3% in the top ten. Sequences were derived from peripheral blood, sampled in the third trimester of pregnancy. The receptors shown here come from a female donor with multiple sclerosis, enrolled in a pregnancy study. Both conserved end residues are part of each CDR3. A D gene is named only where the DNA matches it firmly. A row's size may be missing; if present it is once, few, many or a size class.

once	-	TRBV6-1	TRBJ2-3	CASSYRLGDTQYF	TGTGCCAGCAGCTACAGGTTGGGGGATACGCAGTATTTT
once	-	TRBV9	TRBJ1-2	CASSVTGEGYGYTF	TGTGCCAGCAGCGTCACCGGGGAAGGCTATGGCTACACCTTC
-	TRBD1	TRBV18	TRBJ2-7	CASSPTGGYEQYF	TGTGCCAGCTCACCGACAGGGGGCTACGAGCAGTACTTC
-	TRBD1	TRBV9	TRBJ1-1	CASSSPTGVATEAFF	TGTGCCAGCAGCTCACCGACAGGGGTGGCCACTGAAGCTTTCTTT
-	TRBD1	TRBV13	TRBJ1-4	CASSTLQGPATNEKLFF	TGTGCCAGCAGCACACTACAGGGGCCGGCAACTAATGAAAAACTGTTTTTT
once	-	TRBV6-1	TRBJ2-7	CASSEHSSYEQYF	TGTGCCAGCAGTGAGCACAGTTCCTACGAGCAGTACTTC
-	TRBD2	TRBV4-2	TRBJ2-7	CASRSRLAGDEQYF	TGTGCCAGCAGATCGCGACTAGCGGGGGACGAGCAGTACTTC
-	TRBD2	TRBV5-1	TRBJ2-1	CASSLVAGGYSEQFF	TGCGCCAGCAGCTTGGTCGCGGGGGGGTACAGTGAGCAGTTCTTC
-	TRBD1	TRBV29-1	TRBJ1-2	CSDSGGSGYGYTF	TGCAGCGACTCAGGGGGGTCGGGCTATGGCTACACCTTC
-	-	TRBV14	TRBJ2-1	CASSQAMVTGENEQFF	TGTGCCAGCAGCCAAGCTATGGTTACCGGGGAAAATGAGCAGTTCTTC
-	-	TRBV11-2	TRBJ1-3	CASSLGNTIYF	TGTGCCAGCAGTCTTGGAAACACCATATATTTT
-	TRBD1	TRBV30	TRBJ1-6	CAWWTGRSPLHF	TGTGCCTGGTGGACAGGGCGTTCACCCCTCCACTTT
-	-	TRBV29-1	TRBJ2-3	CSVEGLRIATDTQYF	TGCAGCGTTGAGGGACTCCGAATAGCCACAGATACGCAGTATTTT
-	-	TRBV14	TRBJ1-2	CASSQDGGSRQGYTF	TGTGCCAGCAGCCAAGACGGGGGGAGCCGGCAGGGCTACACCTTC
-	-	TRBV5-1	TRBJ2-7	CASSLTESSYEQYF	TGCGCCAGCAGTTTGACAGAGAGCTCCTACGAGCAGTACTTC
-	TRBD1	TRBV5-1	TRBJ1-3	CASSAGTANGNTIYF	TGCGCCAGCAGCGCTGGGACAGCAAATGGAAACACCATATATTTT
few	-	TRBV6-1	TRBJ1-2	CASRARGTNYGYTF	TGTGCCAGCAGAGCTAGGGGGACTAACTATGGCTACACCTTC
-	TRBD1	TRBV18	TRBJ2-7	CASSPLDRALNYEQYF	TGTGCCAGCTCACCGTTGGACAGGGCGCTCAACTACGAGCAGTACTTC
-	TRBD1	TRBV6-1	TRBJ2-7	CATDRTGTTYEQYF	TGTGCCACCGATCGGACAGGAACTACCTACGAGCAGTACTTC
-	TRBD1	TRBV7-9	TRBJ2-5	CASTIVARDRNQETQYF	TGTGCCAGCACCATAGTCGCCCGGGACAGGAACCAAGAGACCCAGTACTTC
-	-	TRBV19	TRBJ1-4	CASSTRTVEKLFF	TGTGCCAGTAGTACCAGGACAGTCGAAAAACTGTTTTTT
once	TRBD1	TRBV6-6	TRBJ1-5	CASSRGTGLNQPQHF	TGTGCCAGCAGTCGTGGGACAGGGCTCAATCAGCCCCAGCATTTT